The 12 T cell receptor beta chains reported below all come from one sample, sequenced in a study of long-term antiretroviral therapy in people with HIV. Researchers ran immunoSEQ v3.0 at survey level. Sequencing was performed with immunoSEQ multiplex PCR; in TCRdb, only in-frame clones are kept and a portion is missing. This sample has more than 15,000 clones, with approximately 72% found just once. The sequencing used unsorted PBMCs, collected nearly 3.3 years after starting antiretroviral therapy. The source of these receptors is a woman aged 35 to 49 with HIV.

The chain recombines TRBV10-1 with TRBJ2-7; D not resolved. The germline gives CDR1 WNHNN, CDR2 SYGVQD (reference sequence). V lost 4 bases and J lost 2, with 3 bases in between. CDR3 size: 11 residues. In DNA form, the CDR3 reads TGCGCCAGCAGTGGCACCTACGAGCAGTACTTC. Protein: CASSGTYEQYF.

The J gene is TRBJ2-1, the V gene TRBV29-1; TRBD1 matches at 9 bases. With 1 base clipped from V and 2 bases from J, the junction kept 3 bases outside the gene matches. The CDR3 consists of 15 residues. Germline CDR1 is SQVTM and CDR2 is ANQGSEA. The CDR3 coding sequence is TGCAGCGTTGAAGGCCGGGACAGGGCCTACAATGAGCAGTTCTTC. This encodes CSVEGRDRAYNEQFF.

CDR3 nucleotides: TGTGCCAGCAGCCTACCAGGGGCCAACGTCCTGACTTTC. Residues: CASSLPGANVLTF. This sequence joins TRBV5-4 and TRBJ2-6; D not certain. CDR1 is SGHNT, CDR2 YYREEE, per germline (reference sequence). Between the trimmed V and J ends, which lost 4 bases and 4 bases, there was a span of 6 bases. This CDR3 comprises 13 residues.

The rearrangement joins TRBV30 to TRBJ2-5; D tentatively reads TRBD1 or TRBD2 (5 bases each). Between the trimmed V and J ends, which lost 5 bases and 0 bases, there was a span of 10 bases. The CDR3 sequence is 13 residues long. Per germline, CDR1 GTSNPN and CDR2 SVGIG (reference sequence). CDR3 in amino acids: CAWGWGYQETQYF. As DNA, the CDR3 is TGTGCCTGGGGGTGGGGGTACCAAGAGACCCAGTACTTC.

The chain employs TRBV5-1 and TRBJ2-1; 12 positions match TRBD1. Germline V gene lookup returns CDR1 SGHRS and CDR2 YFSETQ. The ends lost 3 bases at V and 4 bases at J; junction bases unmatched: 2. This CDR3 has 15 amino acids. The CDR3 nucleotides are TGCGCCAGCAGCTCGGGACAGGGGGCGTACAATGAGCAGTTCTTC. Protein sequence: CASSSGQGAYNEQFF.

The V call is TRBV11-2, the J call TRBJ2-1; 13 nucleotides agree with TRBD2. Germline loops: CDR1 SGHAT, CDR2 FQNNGV. The J segment lost 13 bases and the V segment lost 5 bases, leaving 11 bases of the junction unmatched. This CDR3 comprises 15 residues. The CDR3 sequence: CASSPHQGTSGVQFF. Written as DNA, the CDR3 is TGTGCCAGCAGCCCACATCAGGGGACTAGCGGGGTACAGTTCTTC.

The chain recombines TRBV6-5 with TRBJ1-4; 8 bases fit TRBD1. Germline-derived CDR1 and CDR2 are MNHEY and SVGAGI. This CDR3 has 15 residues. Trimming took 4 bases from V and 4 from J; bases not matched to a gene: 5. The CDR3 here is CASSSQGANNEKLFF. CDR3 nucleotide sequence: TGTGCCAGCAGTTCCCAGGGGGCCAATAATGAAAAACTGTTTTTT.

V gene TRBV15 combines with J gene TRBJ1-5; no clear D. The germline V gene has CDR1 LNHNV and CDR2 YYDKDF (reference sequence). Trimming shortened V by 8 bases and J by 4 bases, and 15 bases separated the two germline ends. The CDR3 loop spans 14 amino acids. CDR3 bases: TGTGCCACCGGCCAACCAAAAAGAAATCAGCCCCAGCATTTT. Residues: CATGQPKRNQPQHF. Full variable domain (remainder filled in from reference TRBV15 and TRBJ1-5): DAMVIQNPRYQVTQFGKPVTLSCSQTLNHNVMYWYQQKSSQAPKLLFHYYDKDFNNEADTPDNFQSRRPNTSFCFLDIRSPGLGDTAMYLCATGQPKRNQPQHFGDGTRLSIL.

The chain has TRBV27 and TRBJ2-5; TRBD1 might be the D (6 bases). Germline CDR1 MNHEY, CDR2 SMNVEV (reference sequence). The CDR3 has 14 amino acids. Deletions cut 0 bases from V and 4 bases from J, with 9 bases between. Here the CDR3 DNA reads TGTGCCAGCAGTTTATCAATGACAGGAGAGACCCAGTACTTC. Its protein is CASSLSMTGETQYF.

This chain uses TRBV6-6 with TRBJ1-4; D possibly corresponds to TRBD1 (5 bases). Trimming cost V 4 bases and J 0 bases, with 9 bases left between them. Germline CDR1 and CDR2: MNHNY and SVGAGI (reference sequence). This CDR3 comprises 15 residues. The CDR3 loop is CASSSTRATNEKLFF. The DNA of the CDR3 is TGTGCCAGCAGTTCCACCAGGGCAACTAATGAAAAACTGTTTTTT.

This chain uses TRBV5-1 with TRBJ1-1; D not certain. V was cut by 4 bases and J by 0 bases, with 10 bases left in between. This CDR3 spans 14 amino acids. Germline loops: CDR1 SGHRS, CDR2 YFSETQ. The DNA for the CDR3 is TGCGCCAGCAGCCAGACAATCATGAACACTGAAGCTTTCTTT. Protein sequence: CASSQTIMNTEAFF. Filled out from reference TRBV5-1 and TRBJ1-1, the complete variable domain reads KAGVTQTPRYLIKTRGQQVTLSCSPISGHRSVSWYQQTPGQGLQFLFEYFSETQRNKGNFPGRFSGRQFSNSRSEMNVSTLELGDSALYLCASSQTIMNTEAFFGQGTRLTVV.

This clone was recorded only once. The chain links TRBV10-2 to TRBJ2-7, with a possible D match to TRBD2 (7 bases). The ends were cut back, 7 bases at V and 5 bases at J, with 18 bases in the middle. The CDR3 has 14 amino acids. In germline, CDR1 is WSHSY, CDR2 SAAADI. The CDR3 sequence: CASNPTGRVDEQYF. The CDR3 DNA sequence: TGCGCCAGCAACCCAACAGGGAGGGTCGACGAGCAGTACTTC.